Only a few counts were recorded for the clone carrying this TCR beta chain. The CDR3 contains 17 residues. Germline assignment: CDR1 SQVTM and CDR2 ANQGSEA. V was pared by 1 base and J by 0 bases, with 7 bases of the junction left unmatched. TCRdb analysed the 5' RACE reads with MiXCR anew, one entry per CDR3 protein. Among over 130,000 distinct CDR3 sequences, more than 40% were seen once, and the ten largest hold about 15%. This sample was taken from a study of CD8 T cells in ankylosing spondylitis. This clonotype was obtained from a male donor with ankylosing spondylitis. The V gene is TRBV29-1, the J gene TRBJ2-3; 10 nucleotides agree with TRBD1. Sequencing used synovial fluid, either unsorted or a sorted T cell fraction (not recorded which). The CDR3 spells CSVEGDRGLSSTDTQYF. CDR3 in DNA: TGCAGCGTTGAAGGGGACAGGGGTTTATCTAGCACAGATACGCAGTATTTT.